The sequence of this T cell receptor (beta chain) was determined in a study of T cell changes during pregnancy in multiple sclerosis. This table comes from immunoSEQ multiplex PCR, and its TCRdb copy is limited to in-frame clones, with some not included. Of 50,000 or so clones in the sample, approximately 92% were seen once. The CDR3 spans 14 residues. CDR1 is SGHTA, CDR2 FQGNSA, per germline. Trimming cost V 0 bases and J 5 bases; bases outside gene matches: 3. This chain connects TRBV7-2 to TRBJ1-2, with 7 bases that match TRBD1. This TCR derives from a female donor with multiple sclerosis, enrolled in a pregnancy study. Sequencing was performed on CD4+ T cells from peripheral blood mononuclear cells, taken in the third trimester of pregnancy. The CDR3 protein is CASSLARQGYGYTF. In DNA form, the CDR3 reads TGTGCCAGCAGCTTAGCCCGACAGGGATATGGCTACACCTTC.